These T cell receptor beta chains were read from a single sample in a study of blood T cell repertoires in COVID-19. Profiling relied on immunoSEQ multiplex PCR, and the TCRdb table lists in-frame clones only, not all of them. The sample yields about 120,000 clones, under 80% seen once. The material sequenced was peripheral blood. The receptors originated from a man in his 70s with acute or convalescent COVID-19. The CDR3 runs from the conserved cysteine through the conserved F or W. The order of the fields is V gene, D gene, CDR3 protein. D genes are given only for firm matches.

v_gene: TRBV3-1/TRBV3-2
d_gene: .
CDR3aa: CASSHSLTGYNEQFF

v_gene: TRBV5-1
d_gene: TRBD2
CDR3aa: CASRTSGGNNEQFF

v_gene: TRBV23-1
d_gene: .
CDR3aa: CASSPEQGGYTF

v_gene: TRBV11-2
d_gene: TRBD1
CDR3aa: CASSLDRDSLSPLHF

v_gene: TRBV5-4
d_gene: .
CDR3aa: CATTSVGSRGGYTF

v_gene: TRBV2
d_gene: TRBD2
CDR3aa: CASTPTSGGVNEQFF

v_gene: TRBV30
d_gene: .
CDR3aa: CAWSRQGIEEQYF

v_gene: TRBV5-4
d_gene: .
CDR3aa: CASSFLNDLINTELHF

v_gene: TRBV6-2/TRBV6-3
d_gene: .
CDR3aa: CASSSLAFRDPRAYGYTF

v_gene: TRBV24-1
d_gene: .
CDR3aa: CATSDLWSSSNYGYTF

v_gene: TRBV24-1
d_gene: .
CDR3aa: CATAGGTDTQYF

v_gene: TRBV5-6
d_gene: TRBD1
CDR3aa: CASSLGTVGLEQFF

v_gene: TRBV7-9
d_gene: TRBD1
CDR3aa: CASSSTLRDSYTEAFF

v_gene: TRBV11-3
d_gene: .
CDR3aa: CASSHGPQVLNEKLFF

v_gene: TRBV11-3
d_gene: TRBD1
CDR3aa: CASSHSGGGTEAFF

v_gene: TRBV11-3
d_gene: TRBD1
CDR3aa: CASRRGQGADTEAFF

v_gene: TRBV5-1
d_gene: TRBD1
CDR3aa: CASSFDRDYEQYF

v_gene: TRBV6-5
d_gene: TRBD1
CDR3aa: CASRVDRGDSPLHF

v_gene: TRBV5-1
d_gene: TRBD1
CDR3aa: CASRFGQDSNQPQHF

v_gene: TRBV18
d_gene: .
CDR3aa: CASSPLTVMNTEAFF

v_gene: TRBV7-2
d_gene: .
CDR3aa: CASNFGRRNSPLHF

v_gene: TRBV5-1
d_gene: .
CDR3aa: CASSLVGAGPLYEQYF

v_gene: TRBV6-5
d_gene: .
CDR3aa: CASGGRQLYGYTF

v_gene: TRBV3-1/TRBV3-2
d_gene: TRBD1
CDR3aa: CASSQVGTGTNYGYTF

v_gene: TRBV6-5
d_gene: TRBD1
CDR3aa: CASSRGGGGWGYTF

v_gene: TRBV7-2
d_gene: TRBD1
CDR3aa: CASSLRQGAANYGYTF

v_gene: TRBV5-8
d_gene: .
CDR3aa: CASSLKGVETQYF

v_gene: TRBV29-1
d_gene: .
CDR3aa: CSVAQGSYGYTF

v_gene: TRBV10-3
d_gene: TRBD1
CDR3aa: CAIKQGAADYGYTF

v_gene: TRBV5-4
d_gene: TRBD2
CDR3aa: CASSHPGGGTETQYF

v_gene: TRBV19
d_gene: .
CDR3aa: CASSSYPSSYNEQFF

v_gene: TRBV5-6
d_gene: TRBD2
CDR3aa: CASSLGLAGSTGELFF

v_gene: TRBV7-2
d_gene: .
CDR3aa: CASSLYGGSAGELFF

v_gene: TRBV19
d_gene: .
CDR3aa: CASSIGQGRSEKLFF

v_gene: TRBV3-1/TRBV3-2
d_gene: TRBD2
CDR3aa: CASSQRLGLGVTETQYF

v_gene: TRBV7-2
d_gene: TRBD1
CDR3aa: CASSAYRGSGNTIYF

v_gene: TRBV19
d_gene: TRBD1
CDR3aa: CATRSRDRAYEQYF

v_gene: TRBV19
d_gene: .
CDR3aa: CASSIVTSGGYTF

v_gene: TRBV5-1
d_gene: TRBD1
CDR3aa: CASSENRGLEAYGYTF

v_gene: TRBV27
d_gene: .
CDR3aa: CASSPTQTGLDEQYF

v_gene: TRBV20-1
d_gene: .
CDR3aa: CSVLAGSGYTF

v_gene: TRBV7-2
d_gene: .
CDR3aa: CASSSTWAQETQYF

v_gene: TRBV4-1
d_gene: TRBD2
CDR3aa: CASSRYTSGGALDEQFF

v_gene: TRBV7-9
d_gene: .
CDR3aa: CASSLGFRNTEAFF

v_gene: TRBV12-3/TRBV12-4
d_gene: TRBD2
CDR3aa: CASRASGGPSQFF

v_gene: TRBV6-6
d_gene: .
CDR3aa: CASSYWGDGGELFF

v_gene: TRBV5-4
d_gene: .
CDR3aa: CASKIGSAGAPGEQYF

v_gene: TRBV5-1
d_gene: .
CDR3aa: CASSQAELLNTEAFF

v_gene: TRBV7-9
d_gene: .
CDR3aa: CASSLSGNTQYF

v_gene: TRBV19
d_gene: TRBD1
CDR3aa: CASSARTGQNSPLHF

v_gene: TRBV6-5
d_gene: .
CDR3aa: CASQFEGGYTF

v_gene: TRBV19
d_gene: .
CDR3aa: CASSISGGAYNEQFF

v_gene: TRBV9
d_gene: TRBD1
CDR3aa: CASSVDRASYNEQFF

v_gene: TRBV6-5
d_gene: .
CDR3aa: CASSYSRSSYNSPLHF

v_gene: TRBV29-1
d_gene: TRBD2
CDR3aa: CSVEGFGASGVYEQYF

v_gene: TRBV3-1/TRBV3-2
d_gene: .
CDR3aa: CASQGQSSYNEQFF

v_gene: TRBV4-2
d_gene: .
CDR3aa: CASSQEDWMNTEAFF

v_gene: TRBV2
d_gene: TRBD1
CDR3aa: CASRRDRGGNQPQHF

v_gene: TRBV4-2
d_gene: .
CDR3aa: CASSQSGGNTEAFF

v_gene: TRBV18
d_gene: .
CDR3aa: CASSPTGEPGYTF